The 24 T cell receptor beta chains below all came from one sample that was sequenced in a study of control samples from healthy donors and cancer patients. Sequencing used immunoSEQ multiplex PCR; TCRdb keeps in-frame clones, though not all of them. Of 150,000 to 200,000 clones in the sample, about nine tenths were seen once. Source material: blood. These receptors came from a woman under 40 in good health.

The rearrangement uses TRBV6-2 or TRBV6-3 and TRBJ2-5; no clear D. This CDR3 has 15 amino acids. V lost 0 bases and J 0 bases, leaving 8 bases between the germline ends. The germline CDR1 and CDR2 sequences are MNHEY and SVGEGT. The CDR3 protein is CASSYSQDHQETQYF. CDR3 DNA: TGTGCCAGCAGTTACTCGCAGGACCACCAAGAGACCCAGTACTTC.

The chain combines TRBV3-1 (or the pseudogene TRBV3-2) with TRBJ2-1, with 13 positions matching TRBD2. The CDR3 length is 18 residues. V was clipped by 1 base and J by 2 bases; unmatched bases: 5. The germline gives CDR1 LGHDT, CDR2 YNNKEL (reference sequence). The CDR3 reads CASSQATGTSGAYNEQFF. The CDR3 nucleotides read TGTGCCAGCAGCCAAGCTACCGGGACTAGCGGGGCCTACAATGAGCAGTTCTTC.

V is TRBV29-1 and J is TRBJ2-7; 7 bases line up with TRBD2. J was trimmed by 3 bases and V by 0 bases; bases with no gene match: 8. In germline, CDR1 is SQVTM, CDR2 ANQGSEA. The CDR3 sequence is 15 residues long. The CDR3 reads CSVEDRGGGGYEQYF. The CDR3 DNA reads as TGCAGCGTTGAAGATCGCGGGGGTGGGGGCTACGAGCAGTACTTC.

V is TRBV7-2 and J is TRBJ2-4; 9 nucleotides match TRBD2. The CDR3 has 17 amino acids. The junction had 9 bases not matched to a gene; V was cut back by 1 base and J by 5 bases. The germline V gene has CDR1 SGHTA and CDR2 FQGNSA. CDR3 sequence reads: CASSLVGLAGPQNIQYF. The CDR3 nucleotides read TGTGCCAGCAGCTTAGTAGGGCTAGCGGGACCTCAAAACATTCAGTACTTC.

J is TRBJ2-3 and V is TRBV5-8; no clear D gene. The length of the CDR3 is 13 residues. Per germline, CDR1 SGHTS and CDR2 YDEGEE. V was pared by 5 bases and J by 5 bases, with 12 bases between. The CDR3 bases are TGTGCCAGCAGTTTTCACACGGGAGATACGCAGTATTTT. Its translation is CASSFHTGDTQYF. Full variable domain (rest looked up from reference TRBV5-8 and TRBJ2-3): EAGVTQSPTHLIKTRGQQATLRCSPISGHTSVYWYQQALGLGLQFLLWYDEGEERNRGNFPPRFSGRQFPNYSSELNVNALELEDSALYLCASSFHTGDTQYFGPGTRLTVL.

This rearrangement joins TRBV7-9 to TRBJ1-3, with 8 positions matching TRBD1. The V gene's germline CDR1 is SEHNR and CDR2 FQNEAQ (reference sequence). V gave up 5 bases and J gave up 0 bases; unmatched junction bases: 6. This CDR3 is built from 16 residues. The CDR3 reads CASSPGQGHSGNTIYF. The CDR3 DNA is TGTGCCAGCAGCCCCGGACAGGGCCACTCTGGAAACACCATATATTTT.

The CDR3 loop reads CASRDRGLTEAFF. The CDR3 DNA follows: TGTGCCAGCAGGGACAGGGGTTTGACTGAAGCTTTCTTT. The rearrangement joins TRBV12-3 or TRBV12-4 to TRBJ1-1; 9 bases are a match to TRBD1. This CDR3 comprises 13 residues. Germline trimming cut 6 bases from V and 5 bases from J; bases unmatched to any gene: 4.

The genes are TRBV11-3 and TRBJ1-2; D is possibly TRBD1 (6 bases). The CDR3 extends over 15 amino acids. Germline assignment: CDR1 SGHNT and CDR2 YENEEA. The V end was cut by 2 bases, the J end by 2 bases, with 12 bases between. The CDR3 DNA reads TGTGCCAGCAGCTTATGGGGACACCAGAACTATGGCTACACCTTC. It is translated as CASSLWGHQNYGYTF.

This chain links TRBV6-5 with TRBJ1-5; TRBD1 might be the D (5 bases). V lost 6 bases and J 4 bases, leaving 10 bases between the germline ends. CDR3 length: 13 amino acids. Germline V gene sequence: CDR1 MNHEY, CDR2 SVGAGI. The CDR3 spells CASRMTENQPQHF. CDR3 DNA: TGTGCCAGCAGAATGACAGAGAATCAGCCCCAGCATTTT.

The V gene is TRBV9, the J gene TRBJ2-1; either TRBD1 or TRBD2 may fit D (5 bases each). The CDR3 contains 12 residues. V was clipped by 0 bases and J by 9 bases, with 7 bases between them. The V gene's germline CDR1 is SGDLS and CDR2 YYNGEE. CDR3 in DNA: TGTGCCAGCAGCGTAGAGAGGGGTGAGCAGTTCTTC. Amino acid sequence: CASSVERGEQFF.

This clone occurred a few times. The chain has TRBV11-1 and TRBJ2-5, with TRBD1 identical over 7 bases. The CDR3 spans 14 residues. Trimming at V came to 2 bases and at J to 5 bases, leaving 5 bases not matched to a gene. Germline V gives CDR1 SGHAT, CDR2 FQDESV (reference sequence). The CDR3 region has the DNA TGTGCCAGCAGCTTATCCCCGGACAGGGAGACCCAGTACTTC. Encoded protein: CASSLSPDRETQYF.

The chain combines TRBV9 with TRBJ2-7, with 13 bases identical to TRBD2. V shed 2 bases, J shed 1 base, and the junction held 0 bases outside the gene matches. The length of the CDR3 is 15 residues. Looked up from germline, CDR1 is SGDLS and CDR2 is YYNGEE. The CDR3, as DNA: TGTGCCAGCAGCGTGGGACTAGCGGGGTCCTACGAGCAGTACTTC. Protein sequence: CASSVGLAGSYEQYF.

This chain connects TRBV27 to TRBJ2-1; 11 nucleotides agree with TRBD1. There are 14 residues in the CDR3. Germline V gene sequence: CDR1 MNHEY, CDR2 SMNVEV (reference sequence). Trimming removed 5 bases from V and 8 bases from J; junction bases left unmatched: 5. CDR3 amino acids: CASSRTGGGHEQFF. The CDR3 region has the DNA TGTGCCAGCAGTCGGACAGGGGGCGGGCATGAGCAGTTCTTC.

The rearrangement joins TRBV4-1 to TRBJ1-2; a possible D gene is TRBD1 (5 bases). Trimming pared 0 bases from V and 6 bases from J, leaving 14 bases between. The CDR3 extends over 15 amino acids. CDR1 is MGHRA and CDR2 is YSYEKL in the germline V gene. The CDR3 sequence: CASSQDGWRGDGYTF. In nucleotides, the CDR3 is TGCGCCAGCAGCCAAGATGGTTGGAGGGGCGATGGCTACACCTTC.

The chain couples TRBV4-2 to TRBJ2-5; D call uncertain. With 0 bases removed from V and 4 bases from J, the gap between germline ends came to 0 bases. Germline V gives CDR1 LGHNA, CDR2 YNFKEQ. The CDR3 is 11 amino acids. The CDR3 DNA follows: TGTGCCAGCAGCCAAGAAGAGACCCAGTACTTC. Translating gives CASSQEETQYF.

This rearrangement joins TRBV28 to TRBJ2-6, with D perhaps being TRBD1 or TRBD2 (5 bases each). The ends were cut back, 1 base at V and 2 bases at J, with 9 bases in the middle. The germline V gene encodes CDR1 MDHEN and CDR2 SYDVKM. The CDR3 covers 16 residues. This CDR3 reads CASSLLEGTGANVLTF. The CDR3, as DNA: TGTGCCAGCAGTTTATTAGAGGGGACTGGGGCCAACGTCCTGACTTTC. Supplemented by reference TRBV28 and TRBJ2-6, the full variable domain reads DVKVTQSSRYLVKRTGEKVFLECVQDMDHENMFWYRQDPGLGLRLIYFSYDVKMKEKGDIPEGYSVSREKKERFSLILESASTNQTSMYLCASSLLEGTGANVLTFGAGSRLTVL.

The chain has TRBV30 and TRBJ1-2; D ambiguous. V was shortened by 1 base and J by 5 bases, with 8 bases between the two germline ends. The CDR3 covers 12 residues. Germline assignment: CDR1 GTSNPN and CDR2 SVGIG (reference sequence). CDR3 in DNA: TGTGCCTGGAGTGACACGGCGTATGGCTACACCTTC. Its protein is CAWSDTAYGYTF.

This chain uses TRBV6-2 or TRBV6-3 with TRBJ1-2, with D possibly TRBD1 on 6 matching bases. V was trimmed by 5 bases and J by 6 bases, leaving 7 bases between them. Looked up from germline, CDR1 is MNHEY and CDR2 is SVGEGT. The CDR3 loop spans 11 amino acids. CDR3: CASSTGHGYTF. The CDR3 DNA is TGTGCCAGCAGTACAGGGCATGGCTACACCTTC.

The chain joins TRBV18 to TRBJ2-7, with TRBD1 matching 7 bases. The CDR3 runs to 12 residues. Germline CDR1 KGHSH, CDR2 LQKENI. V dropped 6 bases and J dropped 6; count of bases not matched to a gene: 5. CDR3 residues: CASSETGSEQYF. CDR3 DNA sequence: TGTGCCAGCTCCGAGACAGGGAGCGAGCAGTACTTC.

The rearrangement links TRBV11-2 to TRBJ1-5; D is possibly TRBD1 (5 bases). The CDR3 covers 13 residues. Trimming pared 8 bases from V and 1 base from J, leaving 9 bases between. The germline V gene encodes CDR1 SGHAT and CDR2 FQNNGV. The CDR3 is CASGGGSNQPQHF. CDR3 sequence (DNA): TGTGCCAGCGGGGGGGGGAGCAATCAGCCCCAGCATTTT.

This clone has only one observation. The J gene is TRBJ1-6, the V gene TRBV3-1 (or the pseudogene TRBV3-2); D not certain. CDR3 size: 16 residues. Trimming took 0 bases from V and 0 from J, leaving 6 bases between them. The germline V gene encodes CDR1 LGHDT and CDR2 YNNKEL (reference sequence). The CDR3 spells CASSQDEDSYNSPLHF. The CDR3 DNA is TGTGCCAGCAGCCAAGATGAGGACTCCTATAATTCACCCCTCCACTTT.

The chain has TRBV27 and TRBJ1-1; D unclear. Trimming shortened V by 2 bases and J by 1 base, and 8 bases separated the two germline ends. The CDR3 spans 14 residues. Germline CDR1 is MNHEY and CDR2 is SMNVEV (reference sequence). The CDR3 region is CASSLRTSNTEAFF. The CDR3 coding sequence is TGTGCCAGCAGTTTACGCACTTCGAACACTGAAGCTTTCTTT.

This CDR3 is CASSLDPTGGSYGYTF. The DNA for the CDR3 is TGTGCCAGCAGCTTAGATCCGACAGGGGGTTCCTATGGCTACACCTTC. The chain links TRBV11-2 to TRBJ1-2, with TRBD1 matching 9 bases. The germline CDR1 and CDR2 sequences are SGHAT and FQNNGV. This CDR3 region has 16 residues. The ends lost 0 bases at V and 4 bases at J; junction bases unmatched: 6.

This clone was detected only once. V gene TRBV5-1 combines with J gene TRBJ2-2; TRBD2 matches at 8 bases. This CDR3 has 16 residues. Germline CDR1 is SGHRS and CDR2 is YFSETQ. V trimming: 0 bases; J trimming: 4 bases; junction bases outside the gene matches: 5. CDR3 loop: CASSLGAGAGTGELFF. The CDR3 nucleotides are TGCGCCAGCAGCTTGGGAGCGGGGGCCGGCACCGGGGAGCTGTTTTTT.